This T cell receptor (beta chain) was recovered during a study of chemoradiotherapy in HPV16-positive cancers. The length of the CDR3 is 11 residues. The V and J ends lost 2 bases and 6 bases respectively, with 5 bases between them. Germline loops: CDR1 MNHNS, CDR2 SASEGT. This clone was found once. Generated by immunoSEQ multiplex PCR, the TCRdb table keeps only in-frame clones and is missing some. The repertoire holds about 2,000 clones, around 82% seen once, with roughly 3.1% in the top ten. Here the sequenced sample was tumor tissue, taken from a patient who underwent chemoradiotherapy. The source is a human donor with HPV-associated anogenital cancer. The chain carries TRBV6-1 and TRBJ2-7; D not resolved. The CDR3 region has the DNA TGTGCCAGCAGTGAACCCGTCGAGCAGTACTTC. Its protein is CASSEPVEQYF.